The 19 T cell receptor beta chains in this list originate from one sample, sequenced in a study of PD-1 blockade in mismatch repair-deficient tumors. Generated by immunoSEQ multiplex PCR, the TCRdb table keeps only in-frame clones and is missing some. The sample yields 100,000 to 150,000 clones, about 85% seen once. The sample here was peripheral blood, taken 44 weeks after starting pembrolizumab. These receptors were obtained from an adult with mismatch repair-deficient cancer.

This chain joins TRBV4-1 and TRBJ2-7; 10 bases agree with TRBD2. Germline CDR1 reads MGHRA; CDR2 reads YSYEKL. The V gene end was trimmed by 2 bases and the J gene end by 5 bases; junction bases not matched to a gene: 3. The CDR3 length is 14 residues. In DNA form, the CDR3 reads TGCGCCAGCAGCCAACTAGCGGGAGTGAACGAGCAGTACTTC. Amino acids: CASSQLAGVNEQYF.

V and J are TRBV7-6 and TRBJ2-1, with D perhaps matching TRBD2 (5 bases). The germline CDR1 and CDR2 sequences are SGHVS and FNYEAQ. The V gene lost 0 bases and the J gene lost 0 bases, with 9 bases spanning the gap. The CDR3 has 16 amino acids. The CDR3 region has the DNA TGTGCCAGCAGCTTAGCCAGCGGTAGCTCCTACAATGAGCAGTTCTTC. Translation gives CASSLASGSSYNEQFF.

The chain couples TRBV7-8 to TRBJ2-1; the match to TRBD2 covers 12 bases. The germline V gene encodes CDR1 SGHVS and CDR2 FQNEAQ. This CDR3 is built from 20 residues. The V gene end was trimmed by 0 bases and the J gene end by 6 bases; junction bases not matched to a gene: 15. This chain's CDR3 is CASSLAKPGQTSGRLNEQFF. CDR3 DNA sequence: TGTGCCAGCAGCTTAGCTAAGCCGGGACAGACTAGCGGGAGACTCAATGAGCAGTTCTTC.

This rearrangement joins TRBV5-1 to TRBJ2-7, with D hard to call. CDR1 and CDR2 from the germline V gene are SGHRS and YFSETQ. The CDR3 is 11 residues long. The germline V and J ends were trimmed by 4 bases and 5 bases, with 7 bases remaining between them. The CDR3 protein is CASSLGDEQYF. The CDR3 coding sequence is TGCGCCAGCAGCCTTGGAGACGAGCAGTACTTC.

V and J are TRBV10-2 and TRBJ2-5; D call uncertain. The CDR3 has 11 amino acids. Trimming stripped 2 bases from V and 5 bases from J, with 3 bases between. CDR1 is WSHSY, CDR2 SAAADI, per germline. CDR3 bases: TGCGCCAGCAGTGAGACGGAGACCCAGTACTTC. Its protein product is CASSETETQYF.

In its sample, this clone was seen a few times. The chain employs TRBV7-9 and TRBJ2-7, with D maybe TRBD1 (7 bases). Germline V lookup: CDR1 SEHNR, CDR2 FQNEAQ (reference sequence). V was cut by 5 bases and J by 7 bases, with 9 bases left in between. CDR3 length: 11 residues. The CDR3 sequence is CASSPGGEQYF. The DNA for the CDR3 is TGTGCCAGCAGCCCAGGGGGGGAGCAGTACTTC.

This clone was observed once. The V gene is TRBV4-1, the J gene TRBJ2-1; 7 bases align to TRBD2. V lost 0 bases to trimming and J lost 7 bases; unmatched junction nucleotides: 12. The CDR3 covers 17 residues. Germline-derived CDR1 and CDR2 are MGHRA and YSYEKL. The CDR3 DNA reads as TGCGCCAGCAGCCAAGATGAGACTAGCACGTCGTTAAATGAGCAGTTCTTC. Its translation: CASSQDETSTSLNEQFF.

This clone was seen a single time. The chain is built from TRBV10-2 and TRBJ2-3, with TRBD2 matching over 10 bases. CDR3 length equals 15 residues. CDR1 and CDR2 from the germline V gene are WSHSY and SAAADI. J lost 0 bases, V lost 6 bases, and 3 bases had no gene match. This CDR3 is CASRWTSGSTDTQYF. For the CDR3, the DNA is TGCGCCAGCAGGTGGACTAGCGGAAGCACAGATACGCAGTATTTT.

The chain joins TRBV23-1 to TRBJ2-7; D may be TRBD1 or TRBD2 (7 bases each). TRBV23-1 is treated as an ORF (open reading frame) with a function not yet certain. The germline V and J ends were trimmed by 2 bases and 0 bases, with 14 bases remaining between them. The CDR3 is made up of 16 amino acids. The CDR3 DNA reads TGCGCCAGCAGTCAACTTACAGGGGAGGGCTCCTACGAGCAGTACTTC. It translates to CASSQLTGEGSYEQYF.

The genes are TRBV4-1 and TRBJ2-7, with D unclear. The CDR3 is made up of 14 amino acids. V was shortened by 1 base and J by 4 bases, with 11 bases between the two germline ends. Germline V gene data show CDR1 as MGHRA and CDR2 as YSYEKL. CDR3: CASSQAHSSYEQYF. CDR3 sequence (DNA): TGCGCCAGCAGCCAAGCTCACAGTAGTTACGAGCAGTACTTC.

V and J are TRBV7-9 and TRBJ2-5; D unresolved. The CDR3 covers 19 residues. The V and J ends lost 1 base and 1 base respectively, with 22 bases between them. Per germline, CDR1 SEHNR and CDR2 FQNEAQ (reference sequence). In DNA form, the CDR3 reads TGTGCCAGCAGCTTAGTTGCGTCTGCGGCATCCGAAATCCAAGAGACCCAGTACTTC. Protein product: CASSLVASAASEIQETQYF.

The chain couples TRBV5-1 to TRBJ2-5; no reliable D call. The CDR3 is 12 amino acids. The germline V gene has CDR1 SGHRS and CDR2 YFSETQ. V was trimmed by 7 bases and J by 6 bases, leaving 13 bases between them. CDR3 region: CASSLLSQTQYF. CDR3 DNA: TGCGCCAGCTCTTTGTTATCTCAGACCCAGTACTTC.

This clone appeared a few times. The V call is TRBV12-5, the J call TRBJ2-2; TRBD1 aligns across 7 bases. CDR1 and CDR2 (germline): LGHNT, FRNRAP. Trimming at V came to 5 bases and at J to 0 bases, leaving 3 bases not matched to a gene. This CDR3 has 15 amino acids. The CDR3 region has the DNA TGTGCTAGTGGTATGGACAGGTCGAACACCGGGGAGCTGTTTTTT. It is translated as CASGMDRSNTGELFF.

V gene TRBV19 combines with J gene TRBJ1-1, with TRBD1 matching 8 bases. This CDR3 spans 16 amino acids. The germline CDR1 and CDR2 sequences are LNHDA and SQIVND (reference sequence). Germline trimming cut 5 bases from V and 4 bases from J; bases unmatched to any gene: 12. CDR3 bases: TGTGCCAGTAGTGTGGGACAGGTGGGGTCGGGCACTGAAGCTTTCTTT. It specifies CASSVGQVGSGTEAFF.

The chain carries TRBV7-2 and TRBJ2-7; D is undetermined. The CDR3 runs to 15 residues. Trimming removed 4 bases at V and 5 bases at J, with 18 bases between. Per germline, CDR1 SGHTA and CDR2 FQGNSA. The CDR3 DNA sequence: TGTGCCAGCAGCTCCCCGTTAAGGCCGTTGGACGAGCAGTACTTC. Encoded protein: CASSSPLRPLDEQYF.

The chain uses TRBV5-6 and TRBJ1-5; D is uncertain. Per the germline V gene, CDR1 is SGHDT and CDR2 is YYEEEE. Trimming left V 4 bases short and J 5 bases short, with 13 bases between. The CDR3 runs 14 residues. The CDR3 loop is CASSINSYDQPQHF. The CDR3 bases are TGTGCCAGCAGCATCAACAGTTATGATCAGCCCCAGCATTTT.

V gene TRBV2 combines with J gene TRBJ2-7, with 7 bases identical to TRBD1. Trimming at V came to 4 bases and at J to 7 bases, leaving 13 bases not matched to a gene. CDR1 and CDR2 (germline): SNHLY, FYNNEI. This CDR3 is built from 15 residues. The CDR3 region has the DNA TGTGCCAGCAGTGGACAGGGAGTCCATCAGAGTGAGCAGTACTTC. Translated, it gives CASSGQGVHQSEQYF.

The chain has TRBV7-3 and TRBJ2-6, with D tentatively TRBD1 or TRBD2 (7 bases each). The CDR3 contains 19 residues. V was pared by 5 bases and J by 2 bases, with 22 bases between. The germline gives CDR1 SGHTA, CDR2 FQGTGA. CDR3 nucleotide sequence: TGTGCCAGCAGCAACCGGACAGGAGGGGGGGGGACTGGGGCCAACGTCCTGACTTTC. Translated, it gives CASSNRTGGGGTGANVLTF.

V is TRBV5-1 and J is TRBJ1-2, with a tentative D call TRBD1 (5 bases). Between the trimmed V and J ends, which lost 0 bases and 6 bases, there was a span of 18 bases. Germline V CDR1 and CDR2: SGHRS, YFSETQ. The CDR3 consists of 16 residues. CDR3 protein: CASSLAGYLNRNGYTF. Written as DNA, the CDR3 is TGCGCCAGCAGCTTGGCAGGGTATCTCAATCGTAATGGCTACACCTTC.